A single sample gave rise to the 28 T cell receptor beta chains below, sequenced in a study of T cells in Graves' hyperthyroidism and ophthalmopathy. From RNA transcripts, TCR beta CDR3 regions were amplified. A set of HTBI primers served as the primers for a first-round RT-PCR of the TCR CDR3. TCRdb re-analysed the multiplex PCR reads in MiXCR, keeping a single row per CDR3 protein. The sample comprises over 500,000 distinct CDR3 sequences, about 15% of which are singletons, and around 28% rests with the top ten. Sequenced material: blood. These receptors all come from a woman aged 30 to 39 with Graves' ophthalmopathy.

This rearrangement joins TRBV5-1 to TRBJ2-1; D remains ambiguous. The germline CDR1 and CDR2 sequences are SGHRS and YFSETQ. Trimming removed 0 bases at V and 0 bases at J, with 13 bases between. The CDR3 is 17 residues long. The CDR3 here is CASSLGLSRISYNEQFF. In DNA form, the CDR3 reads TGCGCCAGCAGCTTGGGTCTCTCTAGAATCTCCTACAATGAGCAGTTCTTC.

This rearrangement joins TRBV20-1 to TRBJ2-3; 9 bases are a match to TRBD1. The length of the CDR3 is 13 residues. V dropped 6 bases and J dropped 3; count of bases not matched to a gene: 4. The germline V gene encodes CDR1 DFQATT and CDR2 SNEGSKA (reference sequence). CDR3 in amino acids: CSATGGGTDTQYF. The CDR3 coding sequence is TGCAGTGCAACAGGGGGCGGGACAGATACGCAGTATTTT.

This clonotype has only a few counts. The V call is TRBV4-2, the J call TRBJ1-2; 9 bases line up with TRBD1. CDR1 is LGHNA and CDR2 is YNFKEQ in the germline V gene. The CDR3 sequence is 16 residues long. Trimming cost V 1 base and J 3 bases; bases outside gene matches: 6. The CDR3 DNA reads TGTGCCAGCAGCCAAGGGGCCCGACAGGGGGACTATGGCTACACCTTC. Translated, it gives CASSQGARQGDYGYTF.

The table lists this clonotype with a few counts. The rearrangement links TRBV4-3 to TRBJ1-5; the D gene is possibly TRBD1 (6 bases). Trimming removed 0 bases from V and 2 bases from J, with 11 bases in between. Germline V lookup: CDR1 LGHNA, CDR2 YSLEER. The CDR3 is 16 amino acids. Here the CDR3 reads CASSQDTGIGNQPQHF. The CDR3 bases are TGCGCCAGCAGCCAAGACACAGGGATTGGCAATCAGCCCCAGCATTTT.

This clonotype has at least ten counts. The V call is TRBV10-3, the J call TRBJ1-5, with D perhaps TRBD1 (5 bases). The CDR3 totals 16 residues. Per germline, CDR1 ENHRY and CDR2 SYGVKD. The V gene lost 0 bases and the J gene lost 4 bases, with 13 bases spanning the gap. This CDR3 reads CAISESSLTGNQPQHF. The CDR3 DNA reads TGTGCCATCAGTGAGTCGAGTCTTACAGGAAATCAGCCCCAGCATTTT.

This clonotype was picked up many times. This chain links TRBV6-1 with TRBJ2-3, with 8 bases matching TRBD2. Germline V CDR1 and CDR2: MNHNS, SASEGT. With V trimmed by 5 bases and J by 2 bases, 12 bases remained unmatched. The CDR3 is 17 amino acids. The CDR3 here is CASSSFRSGGFTDTQYF. Written as DNA, the CDR3 is TGTGCCAGCAGTTCCTTCCGAAGCGGGGGATTCACAGATACGCAGTATTTT.

As for this clonotype: A much larger clone sits a single nucleotide away, making a read error possible. The DNA for the CDR3 is TGTGCCAGCAGAGAGGGGAACACTGAAGCTTTCTTT. This translates into CASREGNTEAFF. V usage is TRBV27 and J usage is TRBJ1-1, with no clear D. CDR1 and CDR2 (germline): MNHEY, SMNVEV (reference sequence). V lost 6 bases, J lost 1 base, and 6 bases lay in between. The CDR3 has 12 residues.

This rearrangement joins TRBV15 to TRBJ2-3, with 13 bases matching TRBD2. Germline V gives CDR1 LNHNV, CDR2 YYDKDF (reference sequence). Trimming at V came to 1 base and at J to 1 base, leaving 8 bases not matched to a gene. This CDR3 spans 19 amino acids. The CDR3 is CATSRGPGTSGTGTDTQYF. The CDR3 DNA follows: TGTGCCACCAGCAGAGGCCCGGGGACTAGCGGGACTGGCACAGATACGCAGTATTTT.

This clonotype showed up just a few times. This may come from a read error, since a much larger clone is one base off. The chain recombines TRBV20-1 with TRBJ2-5; 7 bases are a match to TRBD2. This CDR3 is 14 amino acids long. The J segment lost 2 bases and the V segment lost 5 bases, leaving 8 bases of the junction unmatched. Germline V CDR1 and CDR2: DFQATT, SNEGSKA (reference sequence). The CDR3 coding sequence is TGCAGTGCTCACCGGGACTACAAACAAGAGACCCAGTACTTC. Translation: CSAHRDYKQETQYF.

This clonotype was detected ten times or more. This chain links TRBV2 with TRBJ2-2; D remains ambiguous. Germline CDR1 and CDR2: SNHLY and FYNNEI. The CDR3 sequence is 16 residues long. V was trimmed by 3 bases and J by 1 base, leaving 12 bases between them. CDR3 sequence: CASSDRRKMNTGELFF. In nucleotides, the CDR3 is TGTGCCAGCAGTGATCGCAGGAAGATGAACACCGGGGAGCTGTTTTTT.

This clonotype was observed at least ten times. The V call is TRBV7-6, the J call TRBJ2-1, with 7 bases aligning to TRBD1. Germline values: CDR1 SGHVS, CDR2 FNYEAQ. Trimming cost V 5 bases and J 0 bases; bases outside gene matches: 7. The CDR3 is 16 amino acids. CDR3 protein: CASSQKGQSSYNEQFF. Here the CDR3 DNA reads TGTGCCAGCAGCCAAAAGGGACAGAGCTCCTACAATGAGCAGTTCTTC.

The rearrangement joins TRBV28 to TRBJ1-1; possible D gene TRBD1, 6 bases. The germline CDR1 and CDR2 sequences are MDHEN and SYDVKM. There are 11 residues in the CDR3. With 6 bases removed from V and 9 bases from J, the gap between germline ends came to 11 bases. The CDR3 protein is CASRNRVKAFF. The CDR3, as DNA: TGTGCCAGCAGAAACAGGGTTAAAGCTTTCTTT.

Many counts were recorded for this clonotype. The genes are TRBV4-3 and TRBJ1-4, with TRBD1 matching 7 bases. V gave up 4 bases and J gave up 2 bases; unmatched junction bases: 4. Germline V gene sequence: CDR1 LGHNA, CDR2 YSLEER. The CDR3 contains 15 residues. The DNA for the CDR3 is TGCGCCAGCAGCCCCGACAGGGCGACTAATGAAAAACTGTTTTTT. Amino acid sequence: CASSPDRATNEKLFF.

The chain uses TRBV24-1 and TRBJ2-3; the match to TRBD2 covers 10 bases. The CDR3 runs to 14 residues. Per the germline V gene, CDR1 is KGHDR and CDR2 is SFDVKD. After removal of 7 bases from V and 5 bases from J, the junction contained 5 bases not matched to a gene. The CDR3 loop is CATSGTSVEDTQYF. In nucleotides, the CDR3 is TGTGCCACCAGCGGGACTAGCGTAGAAGATACGCAGTATTTT.

The CDR3 here is CASSDSLGPADTQYF. In DNA form, the CDR3 reads TGTGCCAGTAGTGATTCCCTAGGACCTGCAGATACGCAGTATTTT. This chain uses TRBV19 with TRBJ2-3; D call uncertain. The V end was cut by 5 bases, the J end by 4 bases, with 16 bases between. Germline loops: CDR1 LNHDA, CDR2 SQIVND (reference sequence). The length of the CDR3 is 15 residues.

The J gene is TRBJ1-6, the V gene TRBV28; D might be TRBD1 (5 bases). CDR3 length: 15 amino acids. The germline V and J ends were trimmed by 6 bases and 9 bases, with 18 bases remaining between them. Germline V CDR1 and CDR2: MDHEN, SYDVKM. The CDR3 nucleotides read TGTGCCAGCAGGCACGGACAAGGGATTGGTTCACCCCTCCACTTT. It codes for CASRHGQGIGSPLHF. Supplemented by reference TRBV28 and TRBJ1-6, the full variable domain reads DVKVTQSSRYLVKRTGEKVFLECVQDMDHENMFWYRQDPGLGLRLIYFSYDVKMKEKGDIPEGYSVSREKKERFSLILESASTNQTSMYLCASRHGQGIGSPLHFGNGTRLTVT.

The chain couples TRBV28 to TRBJ2-7; maybe TRBD2 (6 bases). Per germline, CDR1 MDHEN and CDR2 SYDVKM. V gave up 6 bases and J gave up 2 bases, with 14 bases separating them. The CDR3 has 14 amino acids. The CDR3 sequence: CASSVGGAPYEQYF. The CDR3, as DNA: TGTGCCAGCAGCGTTGGCGGGGCCCCCTACGAGCAGTACTTC.

This clonotype appeared a few times. This rearrangement joins TRBV6-1 to TRBJ1-4; D remains unclear. The CDR3 extends over 16 amino acids. CDR1 and CDR2 from the germline V gene are MNHNS and SASEGT. With 3 bases removed from V and 0 bases from J, the gap between germline ends came to 11 bases. In DNA form, the CDR3 reads TGTGCCAGCAGTGATTTGGCAGCAACAACTAATGAAAAACTGTTTTTT. Amino acids: CASSDLAATTNEKLFF.

This clonotype was seen repeatedly, ten times or more. The V call is TRBV7-3, the J call TRBJ2-1; 10 bases match TRBD2. The CDR3 extends over 15 amino acids. J lost 1 base, V lost 5 bases, and 2 bases had no gene match. The germline V gene encodes CDR1 SGHTA and CDR2 FQGTGA. The CDR3 here is CASSALAGSYNEQFF. CDR3 nucleotide sequence: TGTGCCAGCAGCGCACTAGCGGGATCCTACAATGAGCAGTTCTTC. Supplemented by reference TRBV7-3 and TRBJ2-1, the full variable domain reads GAGVSQTPSNKVTEKGKYVELRCDPISGHTALYWYRQSLGQGPEFLIYFQGTGAADDSGLPNDRFFAVRPEGSVSTLKIQRTERGDSAVYLCASSALAGSYNEQFFGPGTRLTVL.

This clonotype appeared many times. The rearrangement uses TRBV7-2 and TRBJ2-5, with D possibly matching TRBD1 (6 bases). The CDR3 covers 16 residues. V was clipped by 5 bases and J by 4 bases, with 20 bases between them. Germline CDR1 is SGHTA and CDR2 is FQGNSA. In DNA, the CDR3 is TGTGCCAGCAGCCGAGATCTTACACAGGGAAGAGAGACCCAGTACTTC. Translating gives CASSRDLTQGRETQYF.

This clonotype was counted a few times. V usage is TRBV10-3 and J usage is TRBJ1-6; D remains ambiguous. Trimming cost V 0 bases and J 8 bases, with 11 bases left between them. CDR1 and CDR2 from the germline V gene are ENHRY and SYGVKD. CDR3 length: 15 amino acids. CDR3 sequence reads: CAISESKDGYSPLHF. Here the CDR3 DNA reads TGTGCCATCAGTGAGTCGAAGGACGGATATTCACCCCTCCACTTT.

The chain uses TRBV19 and TRBJ2-2; D perhaps matches TRBD2 (6 bases). Germline V lookup: CDR1 LNHDA, CDR2 SQIVND (reference sequence). This CDR3 is built from 15 residues. Deletions cut 4 bases from V and 1 base from J, with 10 bases between. The CDR3 region has the DNA TGTGCCAGTAGTAAATTAGCGGTGAACACCGGGGAGCTGTTTTTT. This gives the protein CASSKLAVNTGELFF.

This clonotype was detected many times. V is TRBV3-1 and J is TRBJ2-5, with a tentative D call TRBD2 (5 bases). Germline V CDR1 and CDR2: LGHDT, YNNKEL (reference sequence). V was clipped by 4 bases and J by 1 base, with 13 bases between them. The CDR3 length is 15 residues. The CDR3 bases are TGTGCCAGCAGCCCCCTACTAGATCCCCAAGAGACCCAGTACTTC. It codes for CASSPLLDPQETQYF.

This clonotype has more than one count but fewer than ten. The CDR3, as DNA: TGTGCCAGCTCACCACCGCAGGGAGGGGCCGGGGAGCTGTTTTTT. Protein sequence: CASSPPQGGAGELFF. V is TRBV18 and J is TRBJ2-2, with 7 bases identical to TRBD2. With V trimmed by 0 bases and J by 6 bases, 4 bases remained unmatched. There are 15 residues in the CDR3. Germline loops: CDR1 KGHSH, CDR2 LQKENI.

This clonotype was counted at least ten times. The rearrangement uses TRBV6-1 and TRBJ2-7; possibly TRBD2 for D (6 bases). Trimming removed 7 bases at V and 0 bases at J, with 7 bases between. Looked up from germline, CDR1 is MNHNS and CDR2 is SASEGT. The CDR3 covers 12 residues. Written as DNA, the CDR3 is TGTGCCAGCACGGACTACTCCTACGAGCAGTACTTC. It encodes CASTDYSYEQYF.

This clonotype was detected ten times or more. V and J are TRBV6-1 and TRBJ2-1, with TRBD1 as a possible D gene (5 bases). CDR3 length: 14 amino acids. The V and J ends lost 2 bases and 8 bases respectively, with 13 bases between them. CDR1 is MNHNS and CDR2 is SASEGT in the germline V gene. CDR3 sequence (DNA): TGTGCCAGCAGTGAATGGCCCACAGGCGATGAGCAGTTCTTC. It yields the protein CASSEWPTGDEQFF.

There are many counts of this clonotype. The V call is TRBV7-2, the J call TRBJ2-1; D is unclear. The V gene's germline CDR1 is SGHTA and CDR2 FQGNSA. The CDR3 is 15 residues long. Trimming stripped 1 base from V and 5 bases from J, with 12 bases between. The CDR3 DNA reads TGTGCCAGCAGCTTAGAGAGACGGAGAGACAATGAGCAGTTCTTC. Translation gives CASSLERRRDNEQFF.

Only a few counts were recorded for this clonotype. V gene TRBV7-9 combines with J gene TRBJ2-7; tentatively, D is TRBD2 (6 bases). Germline lookup yields CDR1 SEHNR and CDR2 FQNEAQ (reference sequence). V lost 6 bases, J lost 2 bases, and 14 bases lay in between. The CDR3 loop spans 14 amino acids. CDR3 nucleotides: TGTGCCAGCAGTCAACCGGGACTGCCCTACGAGCAGTACTTC. This gives the protein CASSQPGLPYEQYF.